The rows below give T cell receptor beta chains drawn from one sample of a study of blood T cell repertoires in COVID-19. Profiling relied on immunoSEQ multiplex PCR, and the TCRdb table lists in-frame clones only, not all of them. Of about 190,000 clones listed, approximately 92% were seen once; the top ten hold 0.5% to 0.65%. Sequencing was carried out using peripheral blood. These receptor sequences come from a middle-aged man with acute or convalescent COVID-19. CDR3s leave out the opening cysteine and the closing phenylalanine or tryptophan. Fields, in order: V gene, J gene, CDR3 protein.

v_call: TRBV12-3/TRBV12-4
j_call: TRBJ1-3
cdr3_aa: ASSQLSGNTIY

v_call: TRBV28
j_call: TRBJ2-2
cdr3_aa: ASRRTSGGTGELF

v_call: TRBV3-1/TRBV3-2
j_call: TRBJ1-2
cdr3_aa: ASSLLDRDYGYT

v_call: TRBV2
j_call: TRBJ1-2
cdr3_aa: ASSLNGYGYT

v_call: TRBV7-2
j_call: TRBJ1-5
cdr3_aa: ASSALGGGGQPQH

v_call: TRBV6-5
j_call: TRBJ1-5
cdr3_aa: ASSYWTGGSNQPQH

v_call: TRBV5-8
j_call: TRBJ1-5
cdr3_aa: ASSLDRGGYQPQH

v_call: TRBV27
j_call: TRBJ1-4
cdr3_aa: ASSFQGAREKLF

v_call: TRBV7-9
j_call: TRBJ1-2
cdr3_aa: ASSLAPGAGDYGYT

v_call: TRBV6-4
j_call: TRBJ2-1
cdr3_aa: ASSSGTSGRGEQF

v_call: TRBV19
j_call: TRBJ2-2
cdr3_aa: ASSIPVPNTGELF

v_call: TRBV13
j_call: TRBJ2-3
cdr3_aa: ASTLGGRDPDTQY

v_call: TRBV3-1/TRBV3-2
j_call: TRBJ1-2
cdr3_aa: ASSQRIQGGYGYT

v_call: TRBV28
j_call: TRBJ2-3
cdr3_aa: ASSDRGITDTQY

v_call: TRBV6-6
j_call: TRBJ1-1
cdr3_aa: ASSPSAGKANTEAF

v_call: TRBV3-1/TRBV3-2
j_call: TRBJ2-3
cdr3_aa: ASSPHQGQGTDTQY

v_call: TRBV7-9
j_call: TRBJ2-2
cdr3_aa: ASSEGGELF

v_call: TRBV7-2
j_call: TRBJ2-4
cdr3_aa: ASSPDRTGNIQY

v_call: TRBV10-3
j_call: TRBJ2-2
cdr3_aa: AISVGLAGPTGELF

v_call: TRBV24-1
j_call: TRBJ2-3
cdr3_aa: ATSDPRGHFGLYTQY

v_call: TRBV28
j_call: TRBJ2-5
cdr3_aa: ASSPRRGVETQY

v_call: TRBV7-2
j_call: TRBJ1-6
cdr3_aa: ASSSGTAVFPLH

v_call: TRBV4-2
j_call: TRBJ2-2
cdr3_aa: ASSQGRNTGELF

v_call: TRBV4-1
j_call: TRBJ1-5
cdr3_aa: ASSQAGFPGGNQPQH

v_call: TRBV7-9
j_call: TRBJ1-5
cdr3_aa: ASSEGDRVNQPQH

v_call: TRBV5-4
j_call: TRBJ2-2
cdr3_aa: ASSENRGNGELF

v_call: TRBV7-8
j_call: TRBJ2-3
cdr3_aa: ASRFREFSDTQY

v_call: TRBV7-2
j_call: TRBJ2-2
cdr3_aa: ASSLDPRHRITYTGELF

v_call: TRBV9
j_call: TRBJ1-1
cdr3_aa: ASSVGFRKTEAF

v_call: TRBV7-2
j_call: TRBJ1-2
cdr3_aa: ASSSTGVYGYT

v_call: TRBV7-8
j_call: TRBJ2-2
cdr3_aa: ASSHDRGHTGELF

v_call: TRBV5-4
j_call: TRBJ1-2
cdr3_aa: ASSWKGEYYGYT

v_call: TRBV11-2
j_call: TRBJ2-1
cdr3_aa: ASSFPPSGSNEQF

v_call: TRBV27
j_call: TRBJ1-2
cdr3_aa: ASSLRGQDRGGYT

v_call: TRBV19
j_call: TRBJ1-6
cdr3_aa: ASSRLGLGVNSPLH

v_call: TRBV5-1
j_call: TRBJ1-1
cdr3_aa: ASTAGTGGGSEAF

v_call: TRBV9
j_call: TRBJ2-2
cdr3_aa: ASSVDHSSNTGELF

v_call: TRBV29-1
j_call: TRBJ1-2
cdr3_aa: SVPGGTLYGYT

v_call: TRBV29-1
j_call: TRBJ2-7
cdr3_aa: SVAGLAGGGEQY

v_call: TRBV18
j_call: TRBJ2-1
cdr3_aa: ASSISRDEQF

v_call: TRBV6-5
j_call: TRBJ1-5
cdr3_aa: ASGYTGVNQPQH

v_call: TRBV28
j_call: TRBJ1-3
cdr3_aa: ASSQYVTGVSGNTIY

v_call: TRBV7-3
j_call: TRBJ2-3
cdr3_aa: ASSLDRGDTQY

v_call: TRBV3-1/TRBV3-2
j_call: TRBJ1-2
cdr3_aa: ASSQGSGGGQGLDYT

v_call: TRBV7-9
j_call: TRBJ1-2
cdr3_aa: ASSPGTGETYGYT

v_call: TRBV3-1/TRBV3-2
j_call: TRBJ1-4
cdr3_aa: ASSQEGGGDEKLF

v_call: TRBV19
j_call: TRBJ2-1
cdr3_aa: ASSIGLAGYNEQF

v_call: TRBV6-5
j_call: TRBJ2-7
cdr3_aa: ASSLGTPYEQY

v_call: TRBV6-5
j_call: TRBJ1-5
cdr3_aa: ASSYSSGIGQPQH

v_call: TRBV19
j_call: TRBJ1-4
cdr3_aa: ASRTGGGEKLF

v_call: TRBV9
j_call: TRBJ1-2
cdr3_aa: ASSVASSGGIGSYGYT

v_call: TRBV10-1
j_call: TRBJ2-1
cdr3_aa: ASQGAWGDEQF

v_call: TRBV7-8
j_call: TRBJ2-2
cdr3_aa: ASSLSGAGVRLSGGELF

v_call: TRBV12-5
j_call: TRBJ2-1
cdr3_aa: ASGETRDGSWGFDDEQF

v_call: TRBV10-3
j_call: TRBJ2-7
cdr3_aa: ATRLPSSYEQY